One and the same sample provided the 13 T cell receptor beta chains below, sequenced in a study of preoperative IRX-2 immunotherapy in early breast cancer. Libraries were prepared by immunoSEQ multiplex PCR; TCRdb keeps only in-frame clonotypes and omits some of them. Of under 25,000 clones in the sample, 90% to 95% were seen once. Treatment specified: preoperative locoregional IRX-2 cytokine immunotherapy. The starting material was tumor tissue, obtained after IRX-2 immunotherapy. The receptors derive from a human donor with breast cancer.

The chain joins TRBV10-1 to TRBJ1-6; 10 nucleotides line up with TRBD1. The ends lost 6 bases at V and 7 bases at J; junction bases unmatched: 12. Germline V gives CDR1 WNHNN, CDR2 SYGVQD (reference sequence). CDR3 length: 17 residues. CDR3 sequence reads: CASRSNPGQGSNSPLHF. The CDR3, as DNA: TGCGCCAGCAGGTCCAATCCGGGACAGGGGTCCAATTCACCCCTCCACTTT.

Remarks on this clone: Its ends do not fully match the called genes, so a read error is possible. The CDR3, as DNA: TGTGCTAGCAGCTTAATAGGTCAAGAGACCCAGTACTTC. Translating gives CASSLIGQETQYF. The chain couples TRBV7-7 to TRBJ2-5; D remains unclear. This CDR3 is 13 amino acids long. The V gene's germline CDR1 is SSHAT and CDR2 FNYEAQ (reference sequence).

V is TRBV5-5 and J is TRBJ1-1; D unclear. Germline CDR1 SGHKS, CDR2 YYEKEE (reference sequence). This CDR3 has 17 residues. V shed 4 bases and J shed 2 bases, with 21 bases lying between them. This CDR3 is CASSPETWTLKNTEAFF. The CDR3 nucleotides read TGTGCCAGCAGCCCTGAGACCTGGACTCTGAAAAACACTGAAGCTTTCTTT.

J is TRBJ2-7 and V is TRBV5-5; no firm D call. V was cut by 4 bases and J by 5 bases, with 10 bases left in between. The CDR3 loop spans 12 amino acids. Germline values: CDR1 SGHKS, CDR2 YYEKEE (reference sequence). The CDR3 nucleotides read TGTGCCAGCAGCCGAACCACGGACGAGCAGTACTTC. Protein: CASSRTTDEQYF.

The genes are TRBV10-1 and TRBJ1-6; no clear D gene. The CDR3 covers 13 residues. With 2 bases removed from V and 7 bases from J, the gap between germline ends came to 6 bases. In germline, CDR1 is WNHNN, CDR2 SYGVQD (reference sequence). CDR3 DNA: TGCGCCAGCAGTGAGCAGAGAAATTCACCCCTCCACTTT. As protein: CASSEQRNSPLHF.

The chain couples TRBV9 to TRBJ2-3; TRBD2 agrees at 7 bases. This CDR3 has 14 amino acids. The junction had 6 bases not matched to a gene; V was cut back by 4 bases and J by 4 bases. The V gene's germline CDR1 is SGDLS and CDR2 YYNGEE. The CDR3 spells CASSFRLASDTQYF. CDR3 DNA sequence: TGTGCCAGCAGCTTTCGACTAGCCTCAGATACGCAGTATTTT.

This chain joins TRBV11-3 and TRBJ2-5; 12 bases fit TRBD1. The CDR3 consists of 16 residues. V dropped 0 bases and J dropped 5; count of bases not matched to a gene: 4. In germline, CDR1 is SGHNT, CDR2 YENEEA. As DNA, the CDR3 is TGTGCCAGCAGCTTAGAGGGACAGGGGGCTCGGGAGACCCAGTACTTC. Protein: CASSLEGQGARETQYF.

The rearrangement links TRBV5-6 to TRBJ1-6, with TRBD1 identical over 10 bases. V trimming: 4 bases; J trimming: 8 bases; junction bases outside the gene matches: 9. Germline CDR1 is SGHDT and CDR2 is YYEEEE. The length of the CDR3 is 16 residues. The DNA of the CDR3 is TGTGCCAGCAGCGGGGACAGGGGAGATATTGATTCACCCCTCCACTTT. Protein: CASSGDRGDIDSPLHF.

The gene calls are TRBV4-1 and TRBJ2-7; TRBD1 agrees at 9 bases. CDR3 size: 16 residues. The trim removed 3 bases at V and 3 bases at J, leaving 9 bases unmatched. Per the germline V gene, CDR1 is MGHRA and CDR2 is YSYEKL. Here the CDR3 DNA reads TGCGCCAGCAGCCAGACAGGGGACAGGGTAAGCTACGAGCAGTACTTC. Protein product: CASSQTGDRVSYEQYF.

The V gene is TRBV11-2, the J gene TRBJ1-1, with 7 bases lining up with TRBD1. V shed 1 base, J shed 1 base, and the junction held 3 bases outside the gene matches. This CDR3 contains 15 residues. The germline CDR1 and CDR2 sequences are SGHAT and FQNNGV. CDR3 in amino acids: CASSLGGQSNTEAFF. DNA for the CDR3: TGTGCCAGCAGCTTAGGGGGACAGTCGAACACTGAAGCTTTCTTT.

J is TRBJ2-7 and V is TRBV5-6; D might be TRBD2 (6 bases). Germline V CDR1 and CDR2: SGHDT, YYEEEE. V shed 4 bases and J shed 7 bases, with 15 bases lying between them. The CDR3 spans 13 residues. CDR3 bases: TGTGCCAGCAGCCTCGGGGAGGCGAGGGAGCAGTACTTC. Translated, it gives CASSLGEAREQYF.

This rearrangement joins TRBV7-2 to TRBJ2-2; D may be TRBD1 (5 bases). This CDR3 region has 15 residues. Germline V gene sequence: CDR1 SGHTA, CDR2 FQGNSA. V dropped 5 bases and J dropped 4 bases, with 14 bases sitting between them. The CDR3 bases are TGTGCCAGCAGCAGCGACAGTGGCCCCACCGGGGAGCTGTTTTTT. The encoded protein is CASSSDSGPTGELFF.

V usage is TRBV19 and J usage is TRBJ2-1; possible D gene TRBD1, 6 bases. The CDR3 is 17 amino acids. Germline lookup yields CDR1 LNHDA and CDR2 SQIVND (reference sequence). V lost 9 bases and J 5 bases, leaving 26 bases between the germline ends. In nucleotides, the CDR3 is TGTGCCAGCAGGATAGGGCTAGGGGCAGGGGCTCACAATGAGCAGTTCTTC. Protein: CASRIGLGAGAHNEQFF.